The T cell receptor beta chain described here comes from a study of blood T cell repertoires in COVID-19. Either two negative PCRs, clearance, or symptom resolution qualified Cohort 3 donors as recovered. Authors' processing steps: Estimation of nucleated cell counts relied on the amplification of reference gene primers. Repertoires were generated with immunoSEQ multiplex PCR, while TCRdb's copy carries only in-frame clones and drops some. V and J calls and clone size are as listed in that table; D and trimming were resolved from the DNA. The repertoire consists of approximately 310,000 clones, with about nine tenths occurring once and the leading ten covering 4.5% to 5.5%. CDR1 is SGHAT and CDR2 is FQDESV in the germline V gene (reference sequence). This CDR3 spans 14 amino acids. V shed 2 bases and J 10 bases; nucleotides not matched to a gene: 8.

The V gene is TRBV11-1, the J gene TRBJ2-1, with TRBD1 matching over 7 bases. This TCR came from a man between 60 and 75 years old who had recovered from COVID-19. Sample: PBMCs or T cells enriched from blood (not recorded which). The CDR3 spells CASSLQGELSEQFF. As DNA, the CDR3 is TGTGCCAGCAGCTTACAGGGGGAATTAAGCGAGCAGTTCTTC.